This entry describes one TCR beta chain. Its antigen is not identified. Alongside a J-beta primer mix, a sample-barcoded 5' primer served in a second PCR lasting 7 to 11 cycles. Each CDR3 protein gets one entry after TCRdb re-called the 5' RACE reads with MiXCR. The repertoire includes approximately 780,000 distinct CDR3 sequences, roughly 24% of them detected once, and 3% sits in the top ten. The sample belongs to a study of blood T cells in healthy people across ages. Overall study: Template switching recovered approximately one barcoded beta molecule for every two T cells.

With 5 bases removed from V and 3 bases from J, the gap between germline ends came to 34 bases. CDR3 length equals 21 residues. Germline V gene lookup returns CDR1 SGHTA and CDR2 FQGTGA. Study outcomes and limitations: Roughly linear declines in TCR beta diversity per million T cells occurred with age. Compared with aged donors, long-lived donors showed fewer expanded clones, suggesting selection.

Researchers collected about 9.7 milliliters of peripheral blood from every single donor. These data are also associated with another study on T cells of mothers and their children.

The TCR comes from a boy aged 10-17 years in good health. Sequences were obtained from blood. The rearrangement uses TRBV7-3 and TRBJ2-5; D may be TRBD2 (6 bases). CDR3 amino acids: CASSPGGKGRFRLLREETQYF. The CDR3 nucleotides read TGTGCCAGCAGCCCCGGCGGGAAGGGCAGGTTCCGCCTTCTCCGAGAAGAGACCCAGTACTTC.